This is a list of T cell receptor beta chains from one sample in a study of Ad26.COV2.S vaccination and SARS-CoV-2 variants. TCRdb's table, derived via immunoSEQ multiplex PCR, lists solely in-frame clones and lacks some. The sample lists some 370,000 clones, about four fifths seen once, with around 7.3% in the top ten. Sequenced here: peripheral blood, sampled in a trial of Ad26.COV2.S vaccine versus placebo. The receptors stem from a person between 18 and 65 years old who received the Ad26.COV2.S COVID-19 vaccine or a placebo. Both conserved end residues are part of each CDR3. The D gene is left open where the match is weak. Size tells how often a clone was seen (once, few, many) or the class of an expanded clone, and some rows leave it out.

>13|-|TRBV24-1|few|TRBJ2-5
CATSQMDSETQYF
TGTGCCACCAGTCAAATGGATTCAGAGACCCAGTACTTC
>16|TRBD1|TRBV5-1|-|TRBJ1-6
CASSWGTANYNSPLHF
TGCGCCAGCAGCTGGGGGACAGCTAACTATAATTCACCCCTCCACTTT
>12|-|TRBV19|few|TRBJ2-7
CASSRAGGRQYF
TGTGCCAGTAGTAGGGCTGGGGGGCGGCAGTACTTC
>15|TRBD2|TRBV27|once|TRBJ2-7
CASSLEREIPYEQYF
TGTGCCAGCAGTTTGGAGCGGGAGATCCCCTACGAGCAGTACTTC
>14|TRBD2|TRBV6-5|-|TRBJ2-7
CASSRPGTTYEQYF
TGTGCCAGCAGCCGGCCCGGGACTACCTACGAGCAGTACTTC
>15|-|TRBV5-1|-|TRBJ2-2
CASSLGTGTIGELFF
TGCGCCAGCAGCTTGGGGACAGGGACTATCGGGGAGCTGTTTTTT
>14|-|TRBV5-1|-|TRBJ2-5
CASSLGQTQETQYF
TGCGCCAGCAGCTTGGGGCAGACCCAAGAGACCCAGTACTTC
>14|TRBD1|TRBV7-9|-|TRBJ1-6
CASSVRQGGSPLHF
TGTGCCAGCAGCGTCCGACAGGGGGGCTCACCCCTCCACTTT
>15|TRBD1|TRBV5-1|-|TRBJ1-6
CASSSGTADNSPLHF
TGCGCCAGCAGCTCGGGGACAGCCGATAATTCACCCCTCCACTTT
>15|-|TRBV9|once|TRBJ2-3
CASSPSAGSTDTQYF
TGTGCCAGCAGCCCATCGGCGGGGAGCACAGATACGCAGTATTTT
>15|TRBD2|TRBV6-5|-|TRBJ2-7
CASSLLAGVTYEQYF
TGTGCCAGCAGTTTATTAGCGGGAGTAACCTACGAGCAGTACTTC
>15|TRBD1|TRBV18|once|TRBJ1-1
CASSPPRQGNTEAFF
TGTGCCAGCTCACCTCCCCGACAGGGCAACACTGAAGCTTTCTTT
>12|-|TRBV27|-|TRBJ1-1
CASTGMNTEAFF
TGTGCCAGCACCGGCATGAATACTGAAGCTTTCTTT
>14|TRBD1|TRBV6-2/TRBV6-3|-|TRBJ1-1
CASSQGGWNTEAFF
TGTGCCAGCAGCCAGGGGGGTTGGAACACTGAAGCTTTCTTT
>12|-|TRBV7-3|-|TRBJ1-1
CASSHPGTEAFF
TGTGCCAGCAGCCACCCAGGCACTGAAGCTTTCTTT
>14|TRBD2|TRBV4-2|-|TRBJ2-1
CASSLRLAGNEQFF
TGTGCCAGCAGCCTAAGACTAGCGGGCAATGAGCAGTTCTTC
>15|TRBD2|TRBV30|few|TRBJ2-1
CAWRQLAGGTNEQFF
TGTGCCTGGAGGCAACTAGCGGGAGGTACCAATGAGCAGTTCTTC
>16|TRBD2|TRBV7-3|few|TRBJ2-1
CASSFIAGSSYNEQFF
TGTGCCAGCAGCTTCATAGCGGGGAGCTCCTACAATGAGCAGTTCTTC
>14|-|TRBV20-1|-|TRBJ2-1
CSASGFGAYNEQFF
TGCAGTGCTAGTGGGTTCGGCGCGTACAATGAGCAGTTCTTC
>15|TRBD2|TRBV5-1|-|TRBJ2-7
CASSVLAGSAYEQYF
TGCGCCAGCAGCGTCCTAGCGGGTTCCGCCTACGAGCAGTACTTC
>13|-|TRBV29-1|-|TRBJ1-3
CSVEQNSGNTIYF
TGCAGCGTTGAGCAGAACTCTGGAAACACCATATATTTT
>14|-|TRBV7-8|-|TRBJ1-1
CASSLSRVSTEAFF
TGTGCCAGCAGCTTATCACGTGTGAGCACTGAAGCTTTCTTT
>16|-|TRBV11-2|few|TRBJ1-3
CASSPWDRNSGNTIYF
TGTGCCAGCAGCCCCTGGGACCGCAACTCTGGAAACACCATATATTTT
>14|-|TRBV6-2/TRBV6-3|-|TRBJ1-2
CASSYSRGNYGYTF
TGTGCCAGCAGTTACTCCCGGGGAAACTATGGCTACACCTTC
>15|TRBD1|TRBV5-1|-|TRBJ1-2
CASSLGGQGRYGYTF
TGCGCCAGCAGCTTGGGGGGACAGGGCAGGTATGGCTACACCTTC
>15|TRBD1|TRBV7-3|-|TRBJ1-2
CASSLGTGKNYGYTF
TGTGCCAGCAGCTTAGGGACAGGAAAAAACTATGGCTACACCTTC
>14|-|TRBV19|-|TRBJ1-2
CASSRSYGDYGYTF
TGTGCCAGTAGTAGGAGTTACGGGGACTATGGCTACACCTTC
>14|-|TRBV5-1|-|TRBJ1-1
CASSLAESGVGAFF
TGCGCCAGCAGCTTGGCCGAATCAGGGGTGGGGGCTTTCTTT
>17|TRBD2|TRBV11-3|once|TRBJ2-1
CASSSVSGTSDYNEQFF
TGTGCCAGCAGCTCGGTTTCCGGGACTAGCGATTACAATGAGCAGTTCTTC
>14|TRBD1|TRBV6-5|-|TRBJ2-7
CASRTPGQGYEQYF
TGTGCCAGCAGGACACCGGGACAGGGTTACGAGCAGTACTTC
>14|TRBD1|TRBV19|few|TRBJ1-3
CASRDRASGNTIYF
TGTGCCAGTAGGGACAGGGCCTCTGGAAACACCATATATTTT
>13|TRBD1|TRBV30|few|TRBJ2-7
CAWSKNRGYEQYF
TGTGCCTGGAGTAAAAACAGGGGCTACGAGCAGTACTTC
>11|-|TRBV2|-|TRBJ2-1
CASSEETRKFF
TGTGCCAGCAGTGAAGAGACCAGGAAGTTCTTC
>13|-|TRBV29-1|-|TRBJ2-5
CSGETQGLETQYF
TGCAGCGGAGAAACACAGGGATTGGAGACCCAGTACTTC
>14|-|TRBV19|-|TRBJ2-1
CASNPGGSYNEQFF
TGTGCCAGTAACCCGGGGGGCAGCTACAATGAGCAGTTCTTC
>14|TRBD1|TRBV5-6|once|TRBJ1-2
CASSLGQGAYGYTF
TGTGCCAGCAGCTTGGGACAGGGGGCCTATGGCTACACCTTC
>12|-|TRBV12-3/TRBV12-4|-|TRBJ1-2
CASRGSGRGYTF
TGTGCCAGCAGGGGGTCAGGGCGGGGCTACACCTTC
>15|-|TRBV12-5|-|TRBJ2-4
CASSLKSIAKNIQYF
TGTGCTAGCAGCCTCAAAAGTATAGCCAAAAACATTCAGTACTTC
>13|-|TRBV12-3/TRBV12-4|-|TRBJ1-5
CASSSQGSQPQHF
TGTGCCAGCAGTTCCCAGGGTTCTCAGCCCCAGCATTTT
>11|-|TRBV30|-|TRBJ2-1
CAWSVRNEQFF
TGTGCCTGGAGTGTACGAAATGAGCAGTTCTTC
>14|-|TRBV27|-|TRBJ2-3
CATSRDGKRNTQYF
TGTGCCACCTCGAGGGACGGAAAAAGGAATACGCAGTATTTT
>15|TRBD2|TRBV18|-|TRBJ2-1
CASSNSGGASNEQFF
TGTGCCAGCTCAAATAGCGGGGGGGCCTCCAATGAGCAGTTCTTC
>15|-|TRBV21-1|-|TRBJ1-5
CASSSQGFGNQPQHF
TGTGCCAGCAGCTCACAGGGGTTTGGTAATCAGCCCCAGCATTTT
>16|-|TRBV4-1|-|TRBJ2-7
CASSLIADGQTYEQYF
TGCGCCAGCAGCCTTATAGCGGACGGTCAAACCTACGAGCAGTACTTC
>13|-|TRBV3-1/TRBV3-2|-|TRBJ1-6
CASSQESNSPLHF
TGTGCCAGCAGCCAAGAGTCGAATTCACCCCTCCACTTT
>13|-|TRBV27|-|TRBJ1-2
CASSLSGGYGYTF
TGTGCCAGCAGTTTATCAGGGGGCTATGGCTACACCTTC
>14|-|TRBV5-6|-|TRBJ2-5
CASSLKSFQETQYF
TGTGCCAGCAGCTTGAAGTCCTTCCAAGAGACCCAGTACTTC
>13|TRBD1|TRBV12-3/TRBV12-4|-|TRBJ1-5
CASSFQGGQPQHF
TGTGCCAGCAGTTTCCAGGGGGGTCAGCCCCAGCATTTT
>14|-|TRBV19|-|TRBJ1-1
CASSMAGLTPEAFF
TGTGCCAGTAGTATGGCAGGGCTAACTCCTGAAGCTTTCTTT
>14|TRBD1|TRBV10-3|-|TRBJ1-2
CAISESQGAGGYTF
TGTGCCATCAGTGAGTCACAGGGGGCTGGCGGCTACACCTTC
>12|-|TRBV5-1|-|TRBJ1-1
CASSKESEEAFF
TGCGCCAGCAGCAAAGAAAGCGAAGAAGCTTTCTTT
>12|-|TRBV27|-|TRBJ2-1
CASSQPKNEQFF
TGTGCCAGCAGCCAACCTAAAAATGAGCAGTTCTTC
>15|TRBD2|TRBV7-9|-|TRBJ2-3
CASSPGTSGKDTQYF
TGTGCCAGCAGCCCCGGGACTAGCGGGAAAGATACGCAGTATTTT